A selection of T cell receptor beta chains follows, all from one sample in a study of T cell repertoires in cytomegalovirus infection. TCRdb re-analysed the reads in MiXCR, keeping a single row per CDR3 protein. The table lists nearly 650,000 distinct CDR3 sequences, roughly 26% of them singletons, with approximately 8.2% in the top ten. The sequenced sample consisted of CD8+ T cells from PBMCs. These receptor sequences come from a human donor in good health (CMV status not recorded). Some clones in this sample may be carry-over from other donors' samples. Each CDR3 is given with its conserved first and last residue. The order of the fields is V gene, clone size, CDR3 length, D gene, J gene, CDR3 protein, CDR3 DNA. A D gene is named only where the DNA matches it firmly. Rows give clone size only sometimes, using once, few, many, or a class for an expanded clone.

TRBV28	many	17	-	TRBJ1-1	CASSLDFQGLLNTEAFF	TGTGCCAGCAGTTTAGATTTCCAGGGCCTCCTGAACACTGAAGCTTTCTTT
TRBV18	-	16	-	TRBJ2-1	CASSPPVGADYNEQFF	TGTGCCAGCTCACCACCAGTGGGCGCGGACTACAATGAGCAGTTCTTC
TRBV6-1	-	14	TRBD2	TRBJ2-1	CASRVAGGHNEQFF	TGTGCCAGCAGGGTAGCGGGGGGCCACAATGAGCAGTTCTTC
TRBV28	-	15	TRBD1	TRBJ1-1	CASSAGQWAYTEAFF	TGTGCCAGCAGTGCGGGACAGTGGGCCTACACTGAAGCTTTCTTT
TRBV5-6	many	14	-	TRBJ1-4	CASSTGRPNEKLFF	TGTGCCAGCAGCACAGGGCGGCCTAATGAAAAACTGTTTTTT
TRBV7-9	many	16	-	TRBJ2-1	CASIRVAGPMNNEQFF	TGTGCCAGCATCCGGGTAGCTGGTCCCATGAACAATGAGCAGTTCTTC
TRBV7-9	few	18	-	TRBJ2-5	CASSWTHSVWATQETQYF	TGTGCCAGCAGCTGGACTCATTCCGTCTGGGCAACGCAAGAGACCCAGTACTTC
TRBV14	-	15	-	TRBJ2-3	CASSQGGANTDTQYF	TGTGCCAGCAGCCAAGGCGGGGCCAACACAGATACGCAGTATTTT
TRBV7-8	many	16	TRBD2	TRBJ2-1	CASSPRGLAGHNEQFF	TGTGCCAGCAGCCCCAGAGGCCTAGCGGGGCACAATGAGCAGTTCTTC
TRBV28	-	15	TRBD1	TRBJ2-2	CASSLGGDRTGELFF	TGTGCCAGCAGTTTAGGAGGGGACAGGACCGGGGAGCTGTTTTTT
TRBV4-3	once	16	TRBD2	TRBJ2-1	CASSQGLAGGWNEQFF	TGCGCCAGCAGCCAAGGTCTAGCGGGGGGATGGAATGAGCAGTTCTTC
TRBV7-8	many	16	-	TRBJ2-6	CASSLEQLSGANVLTF	TGTGCCAGCAGCTTGGAACAGCTCTCTGGGGCCAACGTCCTGACTTTC
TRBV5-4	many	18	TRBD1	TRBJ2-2	CASSLEPHGTGNTGELFF	TGTGCCAGCAGCTTGGAACCCCATGGGACAGGGAACACCGGGGAGCTGTTTTTT
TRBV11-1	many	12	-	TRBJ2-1	CASSPSTEEQFF	TGTGCCAGCAGCCCCTCGACAGAGGAGCAGTTCTTC
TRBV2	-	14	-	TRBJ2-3	CASSVGVVLDTQYF	TGTGCCAGCAGTGTAGGAGTGGTCCTAGATACGCAGTATTTT
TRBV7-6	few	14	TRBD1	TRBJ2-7	CASSPGTGRDEQYF	TGTGCCAGCAGCCCCGGGACAGGGCGAGACGAGCAGTACTTC
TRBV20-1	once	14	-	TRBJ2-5	CSASPLRGQETQYF	TGCAGTGCTAGCCCGCTTAGAGGGCAAGAGACCCAGTACTTC
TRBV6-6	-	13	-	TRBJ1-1	CASRWTRGTEAFF	TGTGCCAGCAGATGGACCCGGGGAACTGAAGCTTTCTTT
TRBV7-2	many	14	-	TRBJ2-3	CASSFGGAVYTQYF	TGTGCCAGCAGCTTTGGGGGGGCCGTATATACGCAGTATTTT
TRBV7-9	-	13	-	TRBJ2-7	CASSSSRVWEQYF	TGTGCCAGCAGCTCAAGCAGGGTCTGGGAGCAGTACTTC
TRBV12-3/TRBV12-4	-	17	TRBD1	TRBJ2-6	CASSFLDRGLGANVLTF	TGTGCCAGCAGTTTCCTGGACAGGGGGCTTGGGGCCAACGTCCTGACTTTC
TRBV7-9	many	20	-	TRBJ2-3	CASSLPRLGRYAGRTDTQYF	TGTGCCAGCAGCTTACCTCGATTAGGGAGGTACGCGGGGCGCACAGATACGCAGTATTTT
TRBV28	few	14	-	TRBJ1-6	CASSSLGANSPLHF	TGTGCCAGCAGTTCACTGGGGGCGAATTCACCCCTCCACTTT
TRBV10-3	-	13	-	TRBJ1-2	CAIMEAVIGGYTF	TGTGCCATCATGGAGGCGGTGATCGGTGGCTACACCTTC
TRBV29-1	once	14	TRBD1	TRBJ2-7	CSVEGSRGRNEQYF	TGCAGCGTTGAGGGGTCCAGGGGGAGAAACGAGCAGTACTTC
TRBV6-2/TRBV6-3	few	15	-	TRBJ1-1	CATTPYEVTDTEAFF	TGTGCCACCACCCCGTACGAGGTTACGGACACTGAAGCTTTCTTT
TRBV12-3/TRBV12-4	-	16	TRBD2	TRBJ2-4	CATGTSGELAKNIQYF	TGTGCCACAGGGACTAGCGGGGAACTAGCCAAAAACATTCAGTACTTC
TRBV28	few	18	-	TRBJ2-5	CASSGDREGTQYQETQYF	TGTGCCAGCAGTGGCGACAGGGAGGGGACTCAGTACCAAGAGACCCAGTACTTC
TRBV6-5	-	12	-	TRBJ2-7	CASISDFYEQYF	TGTGCCAGCATCTCGGACTTTTACGAGCAGTACTTC
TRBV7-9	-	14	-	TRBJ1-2	CASSLNSENYGYTF	TGTGCCAGCAGCTTGAACAGCGAGAACTATGGCTACACCTTC
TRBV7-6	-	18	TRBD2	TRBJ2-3	CASSLGLAGVPGTDTQYF	TGTGCCAGCAGCTTAGGGCTAGCGGGGGTGCCGGGCACAGATACGCAGTATTTT
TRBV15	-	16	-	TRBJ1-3	CATSRDRGFSGNTIYF	TGTGCCACCAGCAGAGATCGAGGGTTTAGTGGAAACACCATATATTTT
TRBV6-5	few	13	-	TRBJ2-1	CASKGEPYNEQFF	TGTGCCAGCAAGGGGGAGCCCTACAATGAGCAGTTCTTC
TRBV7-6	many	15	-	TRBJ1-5	CASSLVWGSNQPQHF	TGTGCCAGCAGCTTAGTTTGGGGTAGCAATCAGCCCCAGCATTTT
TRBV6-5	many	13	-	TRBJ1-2	CASSSQGRYGYTF	TGTGCCAGCAGCTCTCAAGGACGGTATGGCTACACCTTC
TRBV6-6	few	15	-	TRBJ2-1	CASRRDSSSYNEQFF	TGTGCCAGCAGACGAGACAGCAGCTCCTACAATGAGCAGTTCTTC
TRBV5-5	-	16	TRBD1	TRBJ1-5	CASSWRIGGNNQPQHF	TGTGCCAGCAGCTGGAGGATAGGGGGCAACAATCAGCCCCAGCATTTT
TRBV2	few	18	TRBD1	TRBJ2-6	CASRGIQGATSGANVLTF	TGTGCCAGCAGAGGTATACAGGGGGCGACCTCTGGGGCCAACGTCCTGACTTTC
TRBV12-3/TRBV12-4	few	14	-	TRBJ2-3	CASSLSRVLDTQYF	TGTGCCAGCAGTCTATCCAGGGTTTTAGATACGCAGTATTTT
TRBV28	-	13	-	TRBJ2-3	CASSPRNTDTQYF	TGTGCCAGCAGTCCCCGGAACACAGATACGCAGTATTTT
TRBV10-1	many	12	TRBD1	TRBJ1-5	CANSTGSQPQHF	TGCGCCAACTCGACAGGGTCTCAGCCCCAGCATTTT
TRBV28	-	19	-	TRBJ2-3	CASSFGMVGEDRSTDTQYF	TGTGCCAGCAGTTTCGGAATGGTCGGGGAGGACCGGAGCACAGATACGCAGTATTTT
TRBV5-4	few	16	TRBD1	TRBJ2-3	CASSLEFTGGKDTQYF	TGTGCCAGCAGCTTAGAGTTCACAGGGGGCAAAGATACGCAGTATTTT
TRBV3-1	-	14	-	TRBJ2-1	CASSQDPAGNEQFF	TGTGCCAGCAGCCAAGATCCAGCCGGCAATGAGCAGTTCTTC
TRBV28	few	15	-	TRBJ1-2	CASSSTRGETYGYTF	TGTGCCAGCAGCTCTACCAGGGGAGAGACGTATGGCTACACCTTC
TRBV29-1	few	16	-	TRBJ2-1	CSVLSGGDRAYNEQFF	TGCAGCGTCCTGAGCGGGGGGGACAGGGCCTACAATGAGCAGTTCTTC
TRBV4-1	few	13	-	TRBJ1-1	CASSQTGATEAFF	TGCGCCAGCAGCCAGACAGGAGCAACTGAAGCTTTCTTT
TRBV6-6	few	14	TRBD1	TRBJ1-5	CASGTVGTNQPQHF	TGTGCCAGTGGGACAGTCGGGACCAATCAGCCCCAGCATTTT